Below are 9 T cell receptor beta chains sequenced from a single sample in a study of OX40 agonist ivuxolimab in advanced cancers. The table came from immunoSEQ multiplex PCR; TCRdb's copy has only in-frame clones and leaves some out. The data hold roughly 93,000 clones, with roughly four fifths observed a single time. The starting material was CD4+ or CD8+ T cells sorted from blood, obtained in a trial of the OX40 agonist ivuxolimab. The source is an adult with an advanced solid tumor such as melanoma, head and neck, liver or kidney cancer.

The chain combines TRBV10-3 with TRBJ2-2; the match to TRBD1 covers 8 bases. CDR1 ENHRY and CDR2 SYGVKD come from the germline V gene. Losses at the gene ends were 4 bases for V and 5 bases for J; bases not matched to a gene: 9. The CDR3 length is 16 residues. The CDR3 sequence: CAISGVTGVGTGELFF. The DNA of the CDR3 is TGTGCCATCAGTGGAGTGACAGGGGTAGGAACCGGGGAGCTGTTTTTT.

This clone came up once. V is TRBV19 and J is TRBJ1-4, with TRBD1 matching 8 bases. Germline V gene data show CDR1 as LNHDA and CDR2 as SQIVND (reference sequence). Trimming removed 5 bases from V and 8 bases from J; junction bases left unmatched: 7. This CDR3 comprises 14 residues. The CDR3 loop is CASSRGQGGEKLFF. The DNA for the CDR3 is TGTGCCAGTAGTCGCGGACAGGGTGGGGAAAAACTGTTTTTT.

The V call is TRBV2, the J call TRBJ1-4; D remains unclear. The germline gives CDR1 SNHLY, CDR2 FYNNEI. Trimming cost V 7 bases and J 6 bases, with 12 bases left between them. The CDR3 is made up of 13 amino acids. The chain's CDR3 is CASNRLRDEKLFF. In nucleotides, the CDR3 is TGTGCCAGCAATAGGTTGAGGGATGAAAAACTGTTTTTT.

This clone showed up just a few times. This chain connects TRBV19 to TRBJ1-5; 9 bases fit TRBD1. The CDR3 totals 14 residues. V dropped 4 bases and J dropped 7; count of bases not matched to a gene: 5. From germline, CDR1 is LNHDA and CDR2 SQIVND (reference sequence). CDR3: CASSTGQGKQPQHF. CDR3 DNA sequence: TGTGCCAGTAGTACGGGACAGGGAAAACAGCCCCAGCATTTT.

The chain has TRBV6-6 and TRBJ1-1; 7 bases line up with TRBD1. Germline loops: CDR1 MNHNY, CDR2 SVGAGI (reference sequence). J was trimmed by 1 base and V by 6 bases; bases with no gene match: 2. The CDR3 totals 13 residues. CDR3 nucleotide sequence: TGTGCCAGCAGCCGGGACAGGAACACTGAAGCTTTCTTT. It encodes CASSRDRNTEAFF.

The chain couples TRBV6-5 to TRBJ2-5; D ambiguous. The J call is uncertain, as TRBJ2-7 better fits the DNA end. The germline V gene has CDR1 MNHEY and CDR2 SVGAGI. The CDR3 has 16 amino acids. The CDR3 spells CASSSQNPWWGYEQYF. CDR3 bases: TGTGCCAGCAGTTCCCAGAACCCCTGGTGGGGCTACGAGCAGTACTTC.

V usage is TRBV6-1 and J usage is TRBJ2-7; TRBD2 agrees at 8 bases. The V gene's germline CDR1 is MNHNS and CDR2 SASEGT. This CDR3 region has 16 residues. V shed 4 bases and J 0 bases; nucleotides not matched to a gene: 8. The CDR3 loop reads CASSARAGGSSYEQYF. CDR3 nucleotide sequence: TGTGCCAGCAGTGCAAGGGCGGGAGGCAGCTCCTACGAGCAGTACTTC.

V and J are TRBV6-1 and TRBJ1-1; tentative D call: TRBD1 (6 bases). Per the germline V gene, CDR1 is MNHNS and CDR2 is SASEGT. CDR3 length: 18 amino acids. V was clipped by 4 bases and J by 2 bases, with 23 bases between them. CDR3 protein: CASSGTNTNRDLNTEAFF. For the CDR3, the DNA is TGTGCCAGCAGTGGAACTAATACTAACAGGGACCTAAACACTGAAGCTTTCTTT.

Here the CDR3 DNA reads TGCGCCAGCAGCTTGTCCGGACCGAACTCTGGAAACACCATATATTTT. It translates to CASSLSGPNSGNTIYF. The chain employs TRBV5-1 and TRBJ1-3; no definite D call. Between the trimmed V and J ends, which lost 1 base and 0 bases, there was a span of 11 bases. This CDR3 comprises 16 residues. Looked up from germline, CDR1 is SGHRS and CDR2 is YFSETQ.